The sequence of this T cell receptor beta chain was determined in a study of blood T cell repertoires in COVID-19. As for the study in general: Sites in the United States, Italy and Spain provided acute and convalescent COVID-19 samples. T cells, B-cell-depleted T cells, or PBMCs supplied cDNA or gDNA.

Germline V lookup: CDR1 SGHTA, CDR2 FQGNSA. Trimming cost V 4 bases and J 2 bases, with 12 bases left between them. This CDR3 is 15 amino acids long. In the authors' workflow: Counts of nucleated cells, estimated from reference gene primer amplification, were obtained. Method: immunoSEQ multiplex PCR; TCRdb's copy keeps in-frame clones and lacks some. D and trimming come from the DNA, and the V and J calls and clone size come from that table. The table has 200,000 to 300,000 clones, 86% seen once. This chain connects TRBV7-2 to TRBJ1-3, with D hard to call. This clonotype was sampled from a man aged 25-40 years with active or convalescent COVID-19. Sequencing was performed on peripheral blood. The CDR3 sequence is CASSSRVSPGNTIYF. The CDR3 DNA follows: TGTGCCAGCAGCTCAAGAGTTTCGCCTGGAAACACCATATATTTT.